One sample yielded the 2 T cell receptor beta chains listed below, sequenced in a study of cytomegalovirus exposure and HLA in healthy donors. PCR was performed using 60 Vbeta and 13 Jbeta primers. This table comes from immunoSEQ multiplex PCR, and its TCRdb copy is limited to in-frame clones, with some not included. Seen here are around 150,000 clones, 77% observed once, and the top ten hold roughly 3.5%. Sample: PBMCs. The receptors derive from a man aged 25 to 40 in good health and CMV-seropositive.

This clone was seen only a few times. This chain links TRBV29-1 with TRBJ1-3; possible D gene TRBD1, 5 bases. CDR1 and CDR2 (germline): SQVTM, ANQGSEA. Trimming cost V 8 bases and J 0 bases, with 11 bases left between them. The CDR3 has 13 residues. The chain's CDR3 is CSFQGVSGNTIYF. DNA of the CDR3: TGCAGCTTTCAGGGTGTCTCTGGAAACACCATATATTTT.

The genes are TRBV25-1 and TRBJ1-6, with D perhaps TRBD1 (6 bases). The CDR3 is 16 amino acids. Germline V lookup: CDR1 MGHDK, CDR2 SYGVNS. Trimming pared 3 bases from V and 5 bases from J, leaving 14 bases between. CDR3 amino acids: CASSEVGRGNNSPLHF. The DNA of the CDR3 is TGTGCCAGCAGTGAGGTTGGCAGGGGAAATAATTCACCCCTCCACTTT.